What follows are 10 T cell receptor beta chains derived from one specimen sequenced in a study of shared clonotypes between healthy human individuals. Data came from immunoSEQ multiplex PCR; TCRdb stores just in-frame clones and leaves some out. Of 850,000 to 1,200,000 clones in the sample, around four fifths were seen once. The specimen sequenced was memory CD4+ T cells sorted from blood. Subset given: CD45RA-negative fraction. The source of these receptors is a man younger than 35 in good health.

This rearrangement joins TRBV19 to TRBJ2-7; 9 positions match TRBD1. The J segment lost 5 bases and the V segment lost 7 bases, leaving 6 bases of the junction unmatched. This CDR3 region has 13 residues. CDR1 LNHDA and CDR2 SQIVND come from the germline V gene (reference sequence). Here the CDR3 reads CASTGTGRNEQYF. The CDR3 DNA reads as TGTGCCAGTACCGGGACAGGGCGGAACGAGCAGTACTTC.

V gene TRBV27 combines with J gene TRBJ1-6; D remains ambiguous. The V gene lost 5 bases and the J gene lost 0 bases, with 17 bases spanning the gap. The CDR3 contains 18 residues. Germline-derived CDR1 and CDR2 are MNHEY and SMNVEV (reference sequence). The CDR3 nucleotides read TGTGCCAGCAGTCTCGATGTTCCAAAGAGCTCCTATAATTCACCCCTCCACTTT. This sequence encodes CASSLDVPKSSYNSPLHF.

CDR3 DNA sequence: TGTGCCAGTAGTATTCGTCGGGACTCTGGAAACACCATATATTTT. It is translated as CASSIRRDSGNTIYF. This chain links TRBV19 with TRBJ1-3; D is unresolved. The CDR3 runs to 15 residues. Between the trimmed V and J ends, which lost 3 bases and 0 bases, there was a span of 9 bases. CDR1 LNHDA and CDR2 SQIVND come from the germline V gene (reference sequence).

The rearrangement joins TRBV7-8 to TRBJ1-3; no clear D. Germline V gives CDR1 SGHVS, CDR2 FQNEAQ. This CDR3 has 14 residues. V was cut by 1 base and J by 7 bases, with 11 bases left in between. CDR3 nucleotide sequence: TGTGCCAGCAGCTTAGACGGGCAGGTGAACACCATATATTTT. This encodes CASSLDGQVNTIYF.

The chain combines TRBV28 with TRBJ1-1, with D possibly TRBD1 on 6 matching bases. The CDR3 is made up of 14 amino acids. The V gene's germline CDR1 is MDHEN and CDR2 SYDVKM. Trimming removed 5 bases at V and 10 bases at J, with 20 bases between. DNA for the CDR3: TGTGCCAGCAGTCGTCCGCTTAGGGGGGCATCAGCTTTCTTT. It codes for CASSRPLRGASAFF.

The chain joins TRBV30 to TRBJ2-1; D is unresolved. Germline CDR1 reads GTSNPN; CDR2 reads SVGIG (reference sequence). The V end was cut by 2 bases, the J end by 8 bases, with 7 bases between. This CDR3 is 11 amino acids long. In DNA form, the CDR3 reads TGTGCCTGGAGTTCCCGGGATGAGCAGTTCTTC. Its protein is CAWSSRDEQFF.

This chain links TRBV4-1 with TRBJ1-3; D might be TRBD1 (6 bases). Germline V gene lookup returns CDR1 MGHRA and CDR2 YSYEKL. V was pared by 1 base and J by 2 bases, with 15 bases between. The CDR3 loop spans 17 amino acids. The CDR3 sequence is CASSQGRGQKTGNTIYF. CDR3 in DNA: TGCGCCAGCAGCCAAGGCCGGGGGCAGAAGACTGGAAACACCATATATTTT.

The chain links TRBV10-3 to TRBJ2-2, with TRBD2 as a possible D gene (5 bases). This CDR3 region has 16 residues. V was trimmed by 7 bases and J by 1 base, leaving 16 bases between them. Germline loops: CDR1 ENHRY, CDR2 SYGVKD. The CDR3 loop is CAITPGGRRNTGELFF. In DNA, the CDR3 is TGTGCCATCACCCCAGGCGGGCGGAGGAACACCGGGGAGCTGTTTTTT.

V gene TRBV30 combines with J gene TRBJ2-1, with TRBD1 as a possible D gene (6 bases). V lost 4 bases to trimming and J lost 6 bases, with 7 bases between them. The CDR3 runs to 11 residues. Looked up from germline, CDR1 is GTSNPN and CDR2 is SVGIG (reference sequence). The CDR3 nucleotides read TGTGCCTGGACAGGGGCCAATGAGCAGTTCTTC. This sequence encodes CAWTGANEQFF. Looking up the rest from reference TRBV30 and TRBJ2-1 gives the full variable domain: SQTIHQWPATLVQPVGSPLSLECTVEGTSNPNLYWYRQAAGRGLQLLFYSVGIGQISSEVPQNLSASRPQDRQFILSSKKLLLSDSGFYLCAWTGANEQFFGPGTRLTVL.

This chain connects TRBV9 to TRBJ1-2; D is unresolved. The ends were cut back, 2 bases at V and 4 bases at J, with 9 bases in the middle. The CDR3 sequence is 13 residues long. Germline V gene data show CDR1 as SGDLS and CDR2 as YYNGEE. CDR3 in amino acids: CASSVQEGYGYTF. CDR3 nucleotide sequence: TGTGCCAGCAGCGTTCAAGAGGGCTATGGCTACACCTTC.